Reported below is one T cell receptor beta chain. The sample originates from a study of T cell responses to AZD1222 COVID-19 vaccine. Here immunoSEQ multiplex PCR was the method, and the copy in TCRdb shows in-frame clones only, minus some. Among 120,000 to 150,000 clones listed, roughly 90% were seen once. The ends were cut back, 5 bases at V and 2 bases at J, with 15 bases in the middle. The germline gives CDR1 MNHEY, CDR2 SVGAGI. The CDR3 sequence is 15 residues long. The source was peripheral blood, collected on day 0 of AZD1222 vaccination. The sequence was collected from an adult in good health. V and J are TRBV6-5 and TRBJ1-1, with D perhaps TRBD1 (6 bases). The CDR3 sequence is CASSIRSQGNTEAFF. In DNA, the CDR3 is TGTGCCAGCAGTATCCGATCACAGGGAAACACTGAAGCTTTCTTT.